This T cell receptor beta chain came from a study of blood T cell repertoires in COVID-19. In the authors' workflow: Amplification from reference gene primers served as the basis for estimated nucleated cell counts. Here immunoSEQ multiplex PCR was the method, and the copy in TCRdb shows in-frame clones only, minus some. V and J calls and clone size are those listed in that table; D and trimming were worked out from the DNA. This sample yields about 130,000 clones, of which around 84% are seen a single time; about 2.2% belongs to the top ten. CDR1 is LNHDA, CDR2 SQIVND, per germline (reference sequence). With V trimmed by 5 bases and J by 2 bases, 11 bases remained unmatched. The CDR3 covers 19 residues.

The sample comprised PBMCs or T cells enriched from blood (not recorded which). The genes are TRBV19 and TRBJ2-1; 14 positions agree with TRBD2. The source is a man aged 40-50 years with acute COVID-19. The CDR3 sequence: CASSSGLAGGSMTYNEQFF. CDR3 DNA sequence: TGTGCCAGTAGTTCCGGACTAGCGGGAGGAAGTATGACCTACAATGAGCAGTTCTTC.